This TCR beta chain is from a study of cytomegalovirus exposure and HLA in healthy donors (dated by TCRdb to 2015 to 2018). Some background on the complete study: In an earlier analysis of some 610 of the donors, less than 350 Gb of sequence data and some 100 million unique TCR beta sequences from roughly 180 million T cells were reported. An early release covering roughly 600 HLA-typed donors comprised approximately 300 gigabases of sequencing data and roughly 86 million unique TCR sequences. The genetic ancestry cluster associated with self-reported Caucasian donors included around four fifths of the 398 genotyped donors. The study aimed to test whether cataloging public T cell receptors could reveal signatures of past pathogen exposure. The study used immunosequencing to profile the T cell repertoires of hundreds of subjects and linked those repertoires to cytomegalovirus serostatus. In addition to the first cohort of 666 subjects, a separate validation cohort of approximately 120 different subjects was used. To predict cytomegalovirus infection status, the study combined high-throughput TCR immunosequencing, statistical association of individual TCRs with disease status, and machine learning. A later analysis re-analyzed previously published TCR beta repertoires from roughly 690 donors and added high-resolution HLA genotyping to study TCR occurrence patterns. The later analysis used no new phenotypic data to find candidate immune exposures, relying instead on TCR beta sequences and their occurrence across donors. In an earlier analysis of 587 of the donors, high-throughput TCR beta sequencing was used to judge whether each TCR beta V gene segment behaved as functional or pseudogenic. Donor age, sex, ethnicity and CMV serostatus were compiled together with the repertoire data. A later genetic analysis used genome-wide SNP genotypes for about 65% of the roughly 670 donors, treating that subset as a discovery cohort. All discovery cohort repertoires had been generated using a single sequencing platform. HLA typing covered class I and class II loci at four-digit resolution. Typing coverage varied by locus: about 620-640 donors for A, B, C, DRB1 and DQB1; more than 500 for DQA1; about 590 for DPA1; more than 450 for DPB1. About five DR-DQ haplotypes were handled as single units for association and clustering, since linkage in the cohort was strong. Among almost 400 genotyped donors of the cohort, an average of about 240,000 unique TCR beta nucleotide sequences were sequenced per donor, roughly 20% of them non-productive. Study-wide conclusions, independent of this receptor: Linkage disequilibrium might explain the correlated functional status among segregating V segments, but an unknown experimental factor could not be ruled out. The authors suggested that the approach could potentially be extended to other disease states and immunological phenotypes. The 87-base-pair reads could not distinguish some IMGT-functional V segments, including TRBV6-2 and TRBV6-3, so those segments were excluded. In a later genetic analysis, fewer N-insertions in productive TCRs were reported among donors in an Asian-associated ancestry cluster than the 666-donor mean. In an earlier analysis of fewer than 750 of the donors, most TCR beta V segments were observed in productive rearrangements about 87% or about 30% of the time, broadly matching IMGT annotations. Several of the top co-occurrence clusters appeared to be linked to parvovirus B19, influenza, CMV and Epstein-Barr virus, according to a later analysis. When HLA alleles, especially DR and DQ, strongly co-occurred, attributing TCR associations to individual alleles was difficult. In a later analysis, HLA-associated TCR beta chains were found to be more clonally expanded and to have lower generation probabilities than equally common non-associated chains. A few of the identified cytomegalovirus-associated TCR beta chains were confirmed in vitro to be specific for cytomegalovirus antigens. In both the original and validation cohorts, the classifier was reported to diagnose cytomegalovirus status with high specificity and sensitivity. Because some donors lacked HLA typing at each locus, the association tests relied only on the typed subset. In a later genetic analysis, a missense DCLRE1C variant was associated with V-gene and J-gene trimming of TCR beta chains, and the association was replicated in an independent cohort. In a later analysis, the rate of TCR association differed among HLA loci, with DRB1 alleles having the most associated TCRs and HLA-C alleles having the fewest. Sequencing depth was assumed to be roughly uniform across donors in the presence/absence analyses, though that assumption may not hold. In this cohort, only TCR beta chains were sequenced, and detectable features were limited by the absence of alpha or paired-chain data. Because counts were too low, seventeen rarely observed V segments, including chromosome 9 orphons, were excluded from the earlier analysis of 587 of the donors. In the study, 150 to 200 TCR beta chains were listed as associated with cytomegalovirus. In a later analysis, some 18,000 TCR beta sequences were associated with specific HLA alleles at a false discovery rate of 0.05. A further reported finding was that TCR beta sequences accurately predicted the HLA-A and HLA-B alleles for most subjects in the first cohort. Most CMV-associated TCR beta chains appeared to be HLA-restricted in a later analysis, and the HLA associations seemed to be driven largely by CMV exposure. A cluster of highly shared sequence variants was judged likely to be a technical artifact of the sequencing pipeline. Immune exposure information for the cohort was limited to CMV serostatus. Most TCR sequences were observed very rarely across donors, whereas some public TCRs were present in many individuals.

The cohort comprised some 680 healthy bone marrow donors. At the time of sampling, all cohort members were nominally healthy, though unrecorded immune exposures were likely present. The donor tested CMV seropositive and was one of the 289 seropositive cohort members. A peripheral blood sample was provided by each donor, and peripheral blood mononuclear cells were used for TCR beta sequencing. The Qiagen DNeasy Blood Extraction Kit was used to extract genomic DNA from the blood cell samples. CDR3 length: 14 amino acids, cysteine to phenylalanine. CDR3 DNA is the only sequence kept; it has 42 bases, read in frame from the first base. CDR1 MNHEY and CDR2 SVGAGI are derived from the germline V gene. V is shortened by 7 bases, J by 1 base, and the region joining them spans 14 bases. Receptor amplification or capture employed the immunoSEQ multiplex PCR assay. A mixture of 60 forward primers for TCR Vbeta segments and 13 reverse primers for TCR Jbeta segments was used in the multiplex PCR. The CDR3 region of rearranged TCR beta genes was amplified from genomic DNA by a multiplex PCR assay. The Illumina HiSeq System was used to sequence the amplified TCR beta libraries as 87-base-pair reads. Regarding the original processing steps: A later analysis tallied 80 million to 95 million unique TCR beta chains across the 600 to 700 repertoires, and some 10 million of those chains were shared by two or more donors. Raw reads were error-corrected and collapsed into unique sequences by a nearest-neighbor algorithm in which closely related sequences were merged to remove PCR and sequencing errors. Alignment of CDR3 sequences to IMGT reference sequences was used to assign V, D and J gene segments. For a sequence to be retained, at least a six-nucleotide match to both a V gene segment and a J gene segment was required. Rearrangements were classified as productive when the CDR3 lacked stop codons and remained in frame with V and J, and all other rearrangements were classified as non-productive. CDR3 was defined according to IMGT convention as the region running from the second conserved V-encoded cysteine to the conserved J-encoded phenylalanine. The earlier analysis of 587 of the donors excluded any sequence lacking an unambiguous match to a single V gene segment. An earlier analysis of fewer than 650 of the donors classified V segments as functional when productive rearrangements were above 56.7% and as segregating when the standard deviation between donors was above 5%. A statistical classification framework was built to diagnose cytomegalovirus status from the catalog of TCR beta chain sequences. V and J gene assignment, in a later analysis, came from comparing TCR nucleotide sequences with IMGT/GENE-DB human TR gene sequences. The TCRdist pipeline was used in a later analysis to assign CDR3 sequences and most-parsimonious VDJ recombination scenarios. A later analysis defined each TCR beta chain by its CDR3 amino acid sequence plus V-gene family, and excluded reads lacking a unique V-gene family. As a way to deal with suspected cross-contamination and a sequencing artifact, a later analysis dropped roughly 600 nucleotide sequences that were highly shared and had low generation probability. In a later analysis, a clonal expansion index was calculated for each public chain from normalized within-repertoire ranks of inferred template counts. In a later analysis, generation probabilities were computed with a VDJ recombination model fitted to out-of-frame rearrangements, and the resulting probabilities were checked against IGoR. In a later analysis, TCR-TCR, TCR-HLA and TCR-CMV co-occurrence was scored with hypergeometric tests, and a repertoire-size bias correction was applied to TCR pairs. To estimate false discovery rates, a later analysis permuted the HLA or CMV assignments 20 times. In a later analysis, co-occurring TCRs were grouped using DBSCAN, with TCRdist sequence similarity added in when clustering inside HLA-allele-positive subsets. Repertoires with fewer than 30,000 or more than 120,000 public chains, plus five repertoires with anomalous nucleotide sharing, were excluded from co-occurrence clustering. TCRdb retrieved this table from immuneACCESS and kept in-frame rearrangements only. Not all clones are present; in checked studies, unresolved V genes account for under half, and no reason is known for the remainder. Clone size and V and J calls were adopted from that table, with D and trimming inferred from the DNA. The sample includes 100,000 to 150,000 clones, with over 9.5% observed a single time. The ten largest clones capture 4% to 5% of the sample.

The table lists this clone with a few counts. Its target antigen remains unknown. The record has no base qualities; no much larger clone is one base away. The sequence is built from TRBV6-5 and TRBJ2-7; the D region possibly corresponds to TRBD2 (6 bases align). Input material: PBMCs. This receptor was taken from a woman aged 18-30 years in good health and CMV-seropositive. The CDR3 in this case is CASKPHGGSYEQYF. In nucleotide form, the sequence is TGTGCCAGCAAACCTCACGGGGGTTCCTACGAGCAGTACTTC.